This entry concerns a single T cell receptor (beta chain). Its target is not known. In the naive CD8 group, cells lacked CD45RO and were positively selected for CCR7, so terminally differentiated effector memory CD45RA+ cells were left out. The sample originates from a study of shared clonotypes between healthy human individuals. Broader study findings: Clonotype sharing among donors likely depends on sequencing depth.

The authors split each subset's genomic DNA evenly across several immunoSEQ plates. Per the original data handling: ImmunoSEQ junction-only sequences lacked quality scores, so their filtering differed. The table came from immunoSEQ multiplex PCR; TCRdb's copy has only in-frame clones and leaves some out. V and J calls and clone size come straight from that table; D and trimming were deduced from the DNA. The data contain some 2,100,000 clones, 93% of them seen just once; the ten biggest clones take up around 1.7%. This TCR was recovered from a man between 18 and 35 years old in good health. Some clones in this sample may be carry-over from other donors' samples. Sequences were obtained from naive CD8+ T cells from PBMCs.

CDR3: CSVEVGLASTDTQYF. Written as DNA, the CDR3 is TGCAGCGTTGAAGTTGGCCTAGCGAGCACAGATACGCAGTATTTT. The J gene is TRBJ2-3, the V gene TRBV29-1, with D perhaps matching TRBD2 (6 bases). This CDR3 has 15 amino acids. Germline V gene data show CDR1 as SQVTM and CDR2 as ANQGSEA. V was trimmed by 1 base and J by 0 bases, leaving 11 bases between them.